This T cell receptor beta chain was observed in a study of shared clonotypes between healthy human individuals. As for the study in general: Per donor, three plates held CD4 naive cells, three held CD4 memory, two held CD8 naive and one held CD8 memory.

Terminally differentiated effector memory CD45RA+ cells were excluded by CCR7 positive selection of CD45RO-negative cells. Donors, healthy HIV-negative adults, lacked recent acute infections or vaccinations. Study-wide results and caveats: Sequencing of the sorted subsets was shown by rarefaction to be incomplete despite large depth. The small donor group covered limited genetic and exposure diversity.

About this clone: Its specificity is not known. At the DNA level, this CDR3 is encoded by other sequences in the same sample as well.

CDR1 and CDR2 from the germline V gene are SGHTA and FQGTGA. Trimming at V came to 0 bases and at J to 0 bases, leaving 2 bases not matched to a gene. The CDR3 runs 16 residues. Clones were read by immunoSEQ multiplex PCR, and TCRdb kept only the in-frame ones, dropping some. The data show a few million clones, 90% to 95% seen once. The rearrangement links TRBV7-3 to TRBJ2-1; 7 bases map to TRBD1. This TCR came from a man aged 18 to 29 in good health. Some clones in this sample may be carry-over from other donors' samples. Material for sequencing was naive CD8+ T cells from PBMCs. The CDR3 sequence: CASSLTGGGSYNEQFF. CDR3 in DNA: TGTGCCAGCAGCTTAACAGGGGGCGGCTCCTACAATGAGCAGTTCTTC.